The 14 T cell receptor beta chains given below trace back to one sample, sequenced in a study of CD8 T cells in ankylosing spondylitis. General study results and limits: Apparently characteristic of ankylosing spondylitis blood was a TCR beta motif (about 8 highly homologous variants).

TCRdb re-called the 5' RACE reads through MiXCR, storing one row per CDR3 protein. The data contain a few hundred thousand distinct CDR3 sequences, 15% to 20% of them singletons. No antigens are known for them. Sequencing used blood, either unsorted or a sorted T cell fraction (not recorded which). The source is a male donor with ankylosing spondylitis.

The chain recombines TRBV6-1 with TRBJ2-7; D is possibly TRBD1 or TRBD2 (5 bases each). Between the trimmed V and J ends, which lost 3 bases and 3 bases, there was a span of 12 bases. CDR3 length: 14 amino acids. Germline CDR1 is MNHNS and CDR2 is SASEGT. CDR3 DNA: TGTGCCAGCAGTGAGTTCCGGGACGGCTACGAGCAGTACTTC. The encoded protein is CASSEFRDGYEQYF.

This chain joins TRBV28 and TRBJ2-7, with D possibly matching TRBD2 (5 bases). V lost 4 bases, J lost 4 bases, and 11 bases lay in between. CDR1 and CDR2 (germline): MDHEN, SYDVKM. The CDR3 covers 13 residues. The CDR3 bases are TGTGCCAGCAGTTCCCTCCGGGGATACGAGCAGTACTTC. It codes for CASSSLRGYEQYF. The whole variable domain, filled in from reference TRBV28 and TRBJ2-7, reads DVKVTQSSRYLVKRTGEKVFLECVQDMDHENMFWYRQDPGLGLRLIYFSYDVKMKEKGDIPEGYSVSREKKERFSLILESASTNQTSMYLCASSSLRGYEQYFGPGTRLTVT.

The table lists this clonotype with a few counts. The rearrangement links TRBV2 to TRBJ1-6; unclear D gene. CDR1 and CDR2 from the germline V gene are SNHLY and FYNNEI. V lost 5 bases to trimming and J lost 6 bases, with 11 bases between them. The length of the CDR3 is 14 residues. The CDR3 DNA sequence: TGTGCCAGCAGTCTTGGGGAAGGTAATTCACCCCTCCACTTT. Residues: CASSLGEGNSPLHF.

The chain links TRBV4-1 to TRBJ2-5; maybe TRBD1 (6 bases). Germline CDR1 is MGHRA and CDR2 is YSYEKL. V lost 4 bases and J 3 bases, leaving 15 bases between the germline ends. CDR3 length: 15 residues. The CDR3 sequence: CASSPVADREETQYF. DNA for the CDR3: TGCGCCAGCAGCCCGGTCGCGGACAGAGAAGAGACCCAGTACTTC.

CDR3 region: CASSQVAGGGEQFF. The CDR3 nucleotides read TGTGCCAGCAGCCAAGTTGCCGGGGGGGGTGAGCAGTTCTTC. The gene calls are TRBV14 and TRBJ2-1, with TRBD2 matching 8 bases. Looked up from germline, CDR1 is SGHDN and CDR2 is FVKESK. V gave up 1 base and J gave up 9 bases; unmatched junction bases: 5. The CDR3 runs 14 residues.

The CDR3 reads CAWSTGGGGEQYF. As DNA, the CDR3 is TGTGCCTGGAGTACGGGGGGGGGCGGCGAGCAGTACTTC. The chain is built from TRBV30 and TRBJ2-7, with TRBD2 identical over 8 bases. The J segment lost 6 bases and the V segment lost 2 bases, leaving 6 bases of the junction unmatched. Per the germline V gene, CDR1 is GTSNPN and CDR2 is SVGIG (reference sequence). This CDR3 region has 13 residues.

This clonotype showed up just a few times. The chain has TRBV20-1 and TRBJ2-2; D is unclear. CDR3 length equals 14 residues. The germline V gene has CDR1 DFQATT and CDR2 SNEGSKA (reference sequence). Trimming stripped 5 bases from V and 1 base from J, with 11 bases between. The CDR3 loop reads CSAYGEGNTGELFF. CDR3 bases: TGCAGTGCTTACGGAGAAGGGAACACCGGGGAGCTGTTTTTT.

The rearrangement joins TRBV27 to TRBJ2-7; weak D call: TRBD1 (6 bases). CDR3 length: 13 residues. Trimming cost V 5 bases and J 3 bases, with 11 bases left between them. The germline V gene has CDR1 MNHEY and CDR2 SMNVEV (reference sequence). This chain's CDR3 is CASSKKGGYEQYF. As DNA, the CDR3 is TGTGCCAGCAGTAAAAAAGGGGGCTACGAGCAGTACTTC.

The J gene is TRBJ1-6, the V gene TRBV2; the D is unclear. Germline V gives CDR1 SNHLY, CDR2 FYNNEI. The germline V and J ends were trimmed by 6 bases and 8 bases, with 14 bases remaining between them. The CDR3 extends over 14 amino acids. CDR3 nucleotides: TGTGCCAGCAGCTCGGGCCTCGGGTATTCACCCCTCCACTTT. As protein: CASSSGLGYSPLHF.

The chain is built from TRBV29-1 and TRBJ1-2; D not certain. The length of the CDR3 is 11 residues. Trimming removed 1 base at V and 6 bases at J, with 6 bases between. Germline loops: CDR1 SQVTM, CDR2 ANQGSEA. CDR3 sequence: CSVEVRDGYTF. In nucleotides, the CDR3 is TGCAGCGTTGAAGTTCGGGATGGCTACACCTTC.

The CDR3 protein is CASSPIGGNSYEQYF. The CDR3 nucleotides read TGTGCCAGCAGTCCAATAGGGGGGAACTCCTACGAGCAGTACTTC. The rearrangement uses TRBV27 and TRBJ2-7; D is tentatively TRBD1 or TRBD2 (6 bases each). The CDR3 runs 15 residues. Trimming pared 5 bases from V and 0 bases from J, leaving 14 bases between. Germline V gene lookup returns CDR1 MNHEY and CDR2 SMNVEV (reference sequence).

This chain links TRBV3-1 with TRBJ2-1; 11 bases align to TRBD2. Germline values: CDR1 LGHDT, CDR2 YNNKEL (reference sequence). There are 18 residues in the CDR3. The trim removed 0 bases at V and 7 bases at J, leaving 11 bases unmatched. The chain's CDR3 is CASSQDLTSGGVWNEQFF. CDR3 bases: TGTGCCAGCAGCCAAGATCTTACTAGCGGGGGAGTGTGGAATGAGCAGTTCTTC.

This chain joins TRBV7-9 and TRBJ2-3; possible D gene TRBD2, 6 bases. The V end was cut by 5 bases, the J end by 7 bases, with 22 bases between. This CDR3 has 16 residues. The germline V gene has CDR1 SEHNR and CDR2 FQNEAQ (reference sequence). DNA for the CDR3: TGTGCCAGCAGCCTGATGGAGGGCGGGTCCCAGAATACGCAGTATTTT. It specifies CASSLMEGGSQNTQYF.

The V call is TRBV5-1, the J call TRBJ1-4, with D perhaps matching TRBD1 (6 bases). With 4 bases removed from V and 8 bases from J, the gap between germline ends came to 15 bases. The CDR3 is 14 residues long. Germline V gene sequence: CDR1 SGHRS, CDR2 YFSETQ. The CDR3 sequence: CASSLGRGDEKLFF. The DNA for the CDR3 is TGCGCCAGCAGCCTGGGTAGGGGGGACGAAAAACTGTTTTTT.